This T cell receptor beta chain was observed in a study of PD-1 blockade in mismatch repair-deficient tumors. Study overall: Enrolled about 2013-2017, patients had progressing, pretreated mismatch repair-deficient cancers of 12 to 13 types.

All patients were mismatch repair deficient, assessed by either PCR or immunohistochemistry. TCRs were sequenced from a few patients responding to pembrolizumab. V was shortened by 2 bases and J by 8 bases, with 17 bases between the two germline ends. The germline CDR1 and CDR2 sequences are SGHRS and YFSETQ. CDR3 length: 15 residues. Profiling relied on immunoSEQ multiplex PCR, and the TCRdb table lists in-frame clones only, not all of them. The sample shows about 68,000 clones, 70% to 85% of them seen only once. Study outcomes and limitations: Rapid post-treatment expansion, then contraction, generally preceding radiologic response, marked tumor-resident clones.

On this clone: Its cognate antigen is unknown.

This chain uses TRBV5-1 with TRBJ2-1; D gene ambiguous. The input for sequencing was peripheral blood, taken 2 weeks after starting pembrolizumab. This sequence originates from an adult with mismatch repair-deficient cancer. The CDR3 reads CASSFLGGQGDEQFF. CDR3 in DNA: TGCGCCAGCAGCTTCTTAGGTGGGCAAGGCGATGAGCAGTTCTTC.